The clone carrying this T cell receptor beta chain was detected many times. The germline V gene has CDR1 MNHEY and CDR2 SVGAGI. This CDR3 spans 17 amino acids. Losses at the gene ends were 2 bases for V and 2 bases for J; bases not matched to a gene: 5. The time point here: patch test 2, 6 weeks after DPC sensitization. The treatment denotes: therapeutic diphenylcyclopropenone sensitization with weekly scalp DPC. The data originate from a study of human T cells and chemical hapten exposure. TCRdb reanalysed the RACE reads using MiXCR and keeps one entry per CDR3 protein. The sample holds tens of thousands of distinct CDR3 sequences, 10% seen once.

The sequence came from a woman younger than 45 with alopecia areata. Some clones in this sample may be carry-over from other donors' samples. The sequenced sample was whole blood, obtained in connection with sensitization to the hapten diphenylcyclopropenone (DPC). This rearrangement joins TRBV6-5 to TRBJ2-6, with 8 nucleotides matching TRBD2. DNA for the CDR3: TGTGCCAGCAGTTACGTCGGGAGGGCCGCTGGGGCCAACGTCCTGACTTTC. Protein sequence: CASSYVGRAAGANVLTF.